Listed below are T cell receptor beta chains from one sample, sequenced in a study of T cell responses to AZD1222 COVID-19 vaccine. The table came from immunoSEQ multiplex PCR; TCRdb's copy has only in-frame clones and leaves some out. The data hold more than 85,000 clones, with roughly 90% observed a single time. The sequences come from peripheral blood, collected 28 days after the second AZD1222 dose. The receptor source for this set is an adult who received the AZD1222 COVID-19 vaccine. The CDR3 runs from the conserved cysteine through the conserved F or W. A D gene is named only where the DNA matches it firmly.

j_call | d_call | v_call | cdr3_aa | cdr3_nt
TRBJ2-5 | TRBD2 | TRBV11-3 | CASSPLAGGSQETQYF | TGTGCCAGCAGCCCACTAGCGGGGGGCTCCCAAGAGACCCAGTACTTC
TRBJ1-2 | NA | TRBV14 | CASSQGHRAPYGYTF | TGTGCCAGCAGCCAAGGCCACCGGGCCCCCTATGGCTACACCTTC
TRBJ1-5 | NA | TRBV5-1 | CASSLSGLQGQPQHF | TGCGCCAGCAGCTTGAGTGGGCTTCAGGGCCAGCCCCAGCATTTT
TRBJ2-1 | TRBD2 | TRBV5-1 | CASSQAGGLYNEQFF | TGCGCCAGCAGCCAAGCGGGGGGGCTTTACAATGAGCAGTTCTTC
TRBJ1-3 | TRBD1 | TRBV7-8 | CASSEGQGDSGNTIYF | TGTGCCAGCAGCGAGGGACAGGGGGACTCTGGAAACACCATATATTTT
TRBJ1-5 | TRBD1 | TRBV2 | CASSNRDSSNQPQHF | TGTGCCAGCAGTAACCGGGACAGTAGCAATCAGCCCCAGCATTTT
TRBJ2-3 | NA | TRBV5-4 | CASTAWGRGHIDTQYF | TGTGCCAGCACCGCTTGGGGCAGGGGACACATAGATACGCAGTATTTT
TRBJ1-5 | NA | TRBV7-3 | CASSPNEGQPQHF | TGTGCCAGCAGTCCCAACGAGGGGCAGCCCCAGCATTTT
TRBJ2-4 | TRBD2 | TRBV11-3 | CASSFLAGGSDF | TGTGCCAGCAGCTTCCTAGCGGGAGGGTCGGACTTC
TRBJ2-1 | TRBD1 | TRBV5-1 | CASSLVTGTGGINEQFF | TGCGCCAGCAGCTTGGTCACCGGGACAGGGGGCATTAATGAGCAGTTCTTC